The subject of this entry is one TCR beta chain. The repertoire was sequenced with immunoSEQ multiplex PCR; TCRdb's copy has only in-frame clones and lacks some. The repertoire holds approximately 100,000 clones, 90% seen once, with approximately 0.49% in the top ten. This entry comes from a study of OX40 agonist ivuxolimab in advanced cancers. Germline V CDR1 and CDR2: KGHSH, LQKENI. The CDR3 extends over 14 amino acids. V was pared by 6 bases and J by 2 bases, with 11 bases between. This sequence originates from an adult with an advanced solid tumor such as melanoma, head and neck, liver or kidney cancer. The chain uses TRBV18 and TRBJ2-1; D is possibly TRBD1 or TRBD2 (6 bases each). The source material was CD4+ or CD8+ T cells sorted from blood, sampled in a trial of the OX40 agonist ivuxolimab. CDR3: CASSPGAPYNEQFF. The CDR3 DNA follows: TGTGCCAGCTCGCCGGGGGCCCCCTACAATGAGCAGTTCTTC.